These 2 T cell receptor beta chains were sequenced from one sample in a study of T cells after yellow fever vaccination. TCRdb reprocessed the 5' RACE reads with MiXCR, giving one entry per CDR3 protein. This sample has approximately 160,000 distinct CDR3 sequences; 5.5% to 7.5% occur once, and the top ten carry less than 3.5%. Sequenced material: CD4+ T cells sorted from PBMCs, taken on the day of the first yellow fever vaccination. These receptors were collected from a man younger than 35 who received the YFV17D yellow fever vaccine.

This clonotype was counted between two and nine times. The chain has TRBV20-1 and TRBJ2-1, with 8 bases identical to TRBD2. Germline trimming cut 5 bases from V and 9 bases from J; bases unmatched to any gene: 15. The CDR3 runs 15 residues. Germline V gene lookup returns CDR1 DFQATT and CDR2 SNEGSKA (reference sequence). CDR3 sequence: CSAATGTSNLGEQFF. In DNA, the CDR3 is TGCAGTGCTGCGACCGGGACTAGTAATCTCGGTGAGCAGTTCTTC.

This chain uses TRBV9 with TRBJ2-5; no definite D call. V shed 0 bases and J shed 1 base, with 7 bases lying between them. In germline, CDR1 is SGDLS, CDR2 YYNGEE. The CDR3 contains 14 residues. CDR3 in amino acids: CASSVGLSQETQYF. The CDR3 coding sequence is TGTGCCAGCAGCGTAGGACTTTCCCAAGAGACCCAGTACTTC.